These T cell receptor beta chains were read from a single sample in a study of blood T cells in healthy people across ages. MiXCR, run by TCRdb on the 5' RACE reads, gives a single entry per CDR3 protein. The sample holds about 1,800,000 distinct CDR3 sequences, under 30% seen once. The material sequenced was blood. The receptors come from a woman aged 25-40 years in good health. Each CDR3 is given with its conserved first and last residue. D genes are given only for firm matches. Not every row has a clone size; where given, it reads once, few, many or a size class.

v_gene: TRBV5-6
j_gene: TRBJ1-1
abundance: NA
d_gene: NA
CDR3nt: TGTGCCAGCGCCGAACGGGGGATGAACACTGAAGCTTTCTTT
CDR3aa: CASAERGMNTEAFF

v_gene: TRBV6-6
j_gene: TRBJ2-5
abundance: few
d_gene: TRBD1
CDR3nt: TGTGCCAGCAGCCGACTCCGGGACAGGGGATCAGAGACCCAGTACTTC
CDR3aa: CASSRLRDRGSETQYF

v_gene: TRBV4-3
j_gene: TRBJ2-7
abundance: few
d_gene: TRBD1
CDR3nt: TGCGCCAGCAGCCAACGGACAGGGGTTAGATACGAGCAGTACTTC
CDR3aa: CASSQRTGVRYEQYF

v_gene: TRBV24-1
j_gene: TRBJ2-1
abundance: NA
d_gene: NA
CDR3nt: TGTGCCACTAACTACGAGCAGTTCTTC
CDR3aa: CATNYEQFF

v_gene: TRBV7-3
j_gene: TRBJ2-7
abundance: once
d_gene: NA
CDR3nt: TGTGCCAGCAGCTCCGATGGACGGGGCGCCTACGAGCAGTACTTC
CDR3aa: CASSSDGRGAYEQYF

v_gene: TRBV7-9
j_gene: TRBJ1-1
abundance: NA
d_gene: NA
CDR3nt: TGTGCCAGCAGCCCCACGCTAGGGGTGGCTGAAGCTTTCTTT
CDR3aa: CASSPTLGVAEAFF

v_gene: TRBV6-6
j_gene: TRBJ2-1
abundance: NA
d_gene: TRBD1
CDR3nt: TGTGCCAGCAGTTACGCGGGACAGGAGTACAATGAGCAGTTCTTC
CDR3aa: CASSYAGQEYNEQFF

v_gene: TRBV2
j_gene: TRBJ2-7
abundance: many
d_gene: NA
CDR3nt: TGTGCCAGCTGTGCAGGGTCCGCACCGTACGAGCAGTACTTC
CDR3aa: CASCAGSAPYEQYF

v_gene: TRBV10-3
j_gene: TRBJ1-2
abundance: many
d_gene: NA
CDR3nt: TGTGCCATCAGTGGGACCCGCTATGGCTACACCTTC
CDR3aa: CAISGTRYGYTF

v_gene: TRBV5-1
j_gene: TRBJ2-7
abundance: many
d_gene: TRBD1
CDR3nt: TGCGCCAGCAGCCGGGACAGGATGTCGGCCATTGGGTACGAGCAGTACTTC
CDR3aa: CASSRDRMSAIGYEQYF

v_gene: TRBV20-1
j_gene: TRBJ2-7
abundance: NA
d_gene: TRBD2
CDR3nt: TGCAGTGCTAGAGATAGGAGGGGACTAGCGGGAGCCGAGCAGTACTTC
CDR3aa: CSARDRRGLAGAEQYF

v_gene: TRBV9
j_gene: TRBJ2-6
abundance: NA
d_gene: NA
CDR3nt: TGTGCCAGCAGCGGTACTTTCTCTGGGGCCAACGTCCTGACTTTC
CDR3aa: CASSGTFSGANVLTF

v_gene: TRBV12-3/TRBV12-4
j_gene: TRBJ2-1
abundance: few
d_gene: TRBD1
CDR3nt: TGTGCCAGCACGACGACAGGGGCCACTGAGCAGTTCTTC
CDR3aa: CASTTTGATEQFF

v_gene: TRBV2
j_gene: TRBJ2-1
abundance: NA
d_gene: TRBD2
CDR3nt: TGTGCCAGCAGACGGGGGGGCAGTGAGCAGTTCTTC
CDR3aa: CASRRGGSEQFF

v_gene: TRBV11-2
j_gene: TRBJ2-2
abundance: few
d_gene: NA
CDR3nt: TGTGCCAGCAGCCCCCTTACAGGGACCGGGGAGCTGTTTTTT
CDR3aa: CASSPLTGTGELFF

v_gene: TRBV5-1
j_gene: TRBJ2-5
abundance: NA
d_gene: TRBD2
CDR3nt: TGCGCCAGCAGCTTTCGGGCTAGCGGCCAAGAGACCCAGTACTTC
CDR3aa: CASSFRASGQETQYF

v_gene: TRBV6-5
j_gene: TRBJ2-4
abundance: NA
d_gene: TRBD1
CDR3nt: TGTGCCAGCAGACTAGACAGGGGGTCCATTCAGTACTTC
CDR3aa: CASRLDRGSIQYF

v_gene: TRBV30
j_gene: TRBJ2-1
abundance: NA
d_gene: NA
CDR3nt: TGTGCCTGGGCCTCCCGGGGCAGCCGATCCTACAATGAGCAGTTCTTC
CDR3aa: CAWASRGSRSYNEQFF

v_gene: TRBV10-3
j_gene: TRBJ2-1
abundance: few
d_gene: TRBD2
CDR3nt: TGTACCATCAGTGAACAACAACTAGCGGGGGCTTACAATGAGCAGTTCTTC
CDR3aa: CTISEQQLAGAYNEQFF

v_gene: TRBV5-1
j_gene: TRBJ2-1
abundance: few
d_gene: TRBD1
CDR3nt: TGCGCCAGCAGGTTGGGACAGGACTCCTACAATGAGCAGTTCTTC
CDR3aa: CASRLGQDSYNEQFF

v_gene: TRBV30
j_gene: TRBJ1-2
abundance: NA
d_gene: NA
CDR3nt: TGTGCCTGGAGTTTACACCCTAACTATGGCTACACCTTC
CDR3aa: CAWSLHPNYGYTF

v_gene: TRBV5-1
j_gene: TRBJ1-1
abundance: NA
d_gene: NA
CDR3nt: TGCGCCAGCAGCCCCCGGCAGGGTGTGAACACTGAAGCTTTCTTT
CDR3aa: CASSPRQGVNTEAFF

v_gene: TRBV3-1
j_gene: TRBJ1-5
abundance: NA
d_gene: NA
CDR3nt: TGTGCCAGCAGCCACCACGCCGGATACCAGCCCCAGCATTTT
CDR3aa: CASSHHAGYQPQHF

v_gene: TRBV20-1
j_gene: TRBJ1-1
abundance: NA
d_gene: NA
CDR3nt: TGCAGTGCTAGCGTCTACACTGAAGCTTTCTTT
CDR3aa: CSASVYTEAFF

v_gene: TRBV5-1
j_gene: TRBJ2-7
abundance: many
d_gene: TRBD2
CDR3nt: TGCGCCAGCAGCCCACAACTAGCGGCCTACGAGCAGTACTTC
CDR3aa: CASSPQLAAYEQYF

v_gene: TRBV20-1
j_gene: TRBJ2-2
abundance: NA
d_gene: TRBD2
CDR3nt: TGCAGTGCTAGTCCGGGGGGGCAAACGAACACCGGGGAGCTGTTTTTT
CDR3aa: CSASPGGQTNTGELFF

v_gene: TRBV18
j_gene: TRBJ2-7
abundance: NA
d_gene: TRBD1
CDR3nt: TGTGCCAGCTCACCATTCAGGGACAGGGCTTACGAGCAGTACTTC
CDR3aa: CASSPFRDRAYEQYF

v_gene: TRBV20-1
j_gene: TRBJ2-1
abundance: many
d_gene: NA
CDR3nt: TGCAGTGCTAGAGTGGGGGGAAGCGACAATGAGCAGTTCTTC
CDR3aa: CSARVGGSDNEQFF

v_gene: TRBV3-1
j_gene: TRBJ2-7
abundance: few
d_gene: TRBD1
CDR3nt: TGTGCCAGCAGCCGGGGGACAGCCTTTTCCTACGAGCAGTACTTC
CDR3aa: CASSRGTAFSYEQYF

v_gene: TRBV6-5
j_gene: TRBJ2-1
abundance: NA
d_gene: TRBD2
CDR3nt: TGTGCCAGCGGTTACCTCGGCGGGAGGGTAGATGAGCAGTTCTTC
CDR3aa: CASGYLGGRVDEQFF

v_gene: TRBV12-3/TRBV12-4
j_gene: TRBJ1-2
abundance: many
d_gene: NA
CDR3nt: TGTGCCAGCAGCCCATCGGGGTCGTACTATGGCTACACCTTC
CDR3aa: CASSPSGSYYGYTF

v_gene: TRBV24-1
j_gene: TRBJ2-7
abundance: few
d_gene: NA
CDR3nt: TGTGCCACCAGTGACCCCCGCGGGACCTCCTACGAGCAGTACTTC
CDR3aa: CATSDPRGTSYEQYF

v_gene: TRBV11-1
j_gene: TRBJ2-1
abundance: NA
d_gene: NA
CDR3nt: TGTGCCAGCGCAGGGAACAATGAGCAGTTCTTC
CDR3aa: CASAGNNEQFF

v_gene: TRBV3-1
j_gene: TRBJ2-5
abundance: few
d_gene: NA
CDR3nt: TGTGCCAGCAGCCATGGCAGAGGCCAAGAGACCCAGTACTTC
CDR3aa: CASSHGRGQETQYF

v_gene: TRBV2
j_gene: TRBJ1-2
abundance: few
d_gene: NA
CDR3nt: TGTGCCAGCAGTGGGTCTCTTAGTGGCTACACCTTC
CDR3aa: CASSGSLSGYTF

v_gene: TRBV5-1
j_gene: TRBJ1-2
abundance: NA
d_gene: NA
CDR3nt: TGCGCCAGCAGCTTGGAGACAGGCAGCTACTATGGCTACACCTTC
CDR3aa: CASSLETGSYYGYTF

v_gene: TRBV7-9
j_gene: TRBJ2-5
abundance: NA
d_gene: NA
CDR3nt: TGTGCCAGCAGCTTAGCCGCTACCCCCGCAGAGACCCAGTACTTC
CDR3aa: CASSLAATPAETQYF

v_gene: TRBV7-2
j_gene: TRBJ2-4
abundance: many
d_gene: TRBD1
CDR3nt: TGTGCCAGCAGCTTAGCTGCAGGGGGCGGCAAAAACATTCAGTACTTC
CDR3aa: CASSLAAGGGKNIQYF

v_gene: TRBV9
j_gene: TRBJ1-6
abundance: few
d_gene: NA
CDR3nt: TGTGCCAGCAGCGTAGATGTAGGGACCAATTCACCCCTCCACTTT
CDR3aa: CASSVDVGTNSPLHF

v_gene: TRBV12-3/TRBV12-4
j_gene: TRBJ2-1
abundance: many
d_gene: TRBD1
CDR3nt: TGTGCCAGCAGTTTAGTTCGGGACAGTAGGTTCTTC
CDR3aa: CASSLVRDSRFF

v_gene: TRBV7-2
j_gene: TRBJ2-2
abundance: NA
d_gene: TRBD2
CDR3nt: TGTGCCAGCAGCTCTTCAGGACTAGCTCGGGACACCGGGGAGCTGTTTTTT
CDR3aa: CASSSSGLARDTGELFF

v_gene: TRBV9
j_gene: TRBJ2-3
abundance: NA
d_gene: TRBD2
CDR3nt: TGTGCCAGCAGCACGGGGACTAGCGACGGCACAGATACGCAGTATTTT
CDR3aa: CASSTGTSDGTDTQYF

v_gene: TRBV6-1
j_gene: TRBJ2-7
abundance: few
d_gene: NA
CDR3nt: TGTGCCAGCGGTGAAGACGGGACGGTAACCTACGAGCAGTACTTC
CDR3aa: CASGEDGTVTYEQYF

v_gene: TRBV6-1
j_gene: TRBJ2-3
abundance: few
d_gene: TRBD2
CDR3nt: TGTGCCATCCGAAGCGGGGGAATAGATACGCAGTATTTT
CDR3aa: CAIRSGGIDTQYF

v_gene: TRBV6-5
j_gene: TRBJ2-3
abundance: NA
d_gene: NA
CDR3nt: TGTGCCAGCAGCCCTACTAGGGGGAGCACAGATACGCAGTATTTT
CDR3aa: CASSPTRGSTDTQYF

v_gene: TRBV10-3
j_gene: TRBJ2-7
abundance: NA
d_gene: NA
CDR3nt: TGTGCCATCGGGGGACGGATATACGAGCAGTACTTC
CDR3aa: CAIGGRIYEQYF

v_gene: TRBV3-1
j_gene: TRBJ2-1
abundance: many
d_gene: NA
CDR3nt: TGTGCCAGCAGCCAACGGACTTCCAACAATGAGCAGTTCTTC
CDR3aa: CASSQRTSNNEQFF

v_gene: TRBV2
j_gene: TRBJ2-5
abundance: NA
d_gene: TRBD2
CDR3nt: TGTGCCGGCAGGGGACTAGCGGCTCGGACCCAGTACTTC
CDR3aa: CAGRGLAARTQYF

v_gene: TRBV5-1
j_gene: TRBJ2-7
abundance: once
d_gene: NA
CDR3nt: TGCACCAGCAGCCTCCGACCGGAGAAGGTAGGCGAGCAGTACTTC
CDR3aa: CTSSLRPEKVGEQYF

v_gene: TRBV20-1
j_gene: TRBJ2-1
abundance: NA
d_gene: TRBD2
CDR3nt: TGCAGTGCTAGTGTGCTAGCGGGGGGGCCTCGGCAGTTCTTC
CDR3aa: CSASVLAGGPRQFF

v_gene: TRBV12-3/TRBV12-4
j_gene: TRBJ1-5
abundance: few
d_gene: NA
CDR3nt: TGTGCCAGCAGTTCATTAGAGTATAGCAATCAGCCCCAGCATTTT
CDR3aa: CASSSLEYSNQPQHF

v_gene: TRBV27
j_gene: TRBJ2-3
abundance: NA
d_gene: NA
CDR3nt: TGTGCCAGCAGCCTGACCCAACCCGATACGCAGTATTTT
CDR3aa: CASSLTQPDTQYF

v_gene: TRBV18
j_gene: TRBJ1-5
abundance: NA
d_gene: NA
CDR3nt: TGTGCCAGCTCACCAACGGCAGCCTATAGCAATCAGCCCCAGCATTTT
CDR3aa: CASSPTAAYSNQPQHF